This is a list of T cell receptor beta chains from one sample in a study of identical twins. TCRdb passed the 5' RACE reads through MiXCR, listing each CDR3 protein once. This table has around 1.7 million distinct CDR3 sequences, around a third appearing once. Sequencing input: cord blood. Receptor source: a newborn girl in good health. The CDR3 runs from the conserved cysteine through the conserved F or W. Each record gives: J gene, clone size, D gene, V gene, CDR3 DNA, CDR3 protein. A D gene is named only where the DNA matches it firmly. Only some rows state a clone size, as once, few, many or a class for expanded clones.

TRBJ1-1,once,-,TRBV4-1,TGCGCCAGCAGCCAAGGGATCGGGACTGAAGCTTCCTTT,CASSQGIGTEASF
TRBJ1-2,few,-,TRBV4-2,TGTGCCAGCAGCCAAGAGGGCCGGAGTGGCTACACCTTC,CASSQEGRSGYTF
TRBJ2-3,-,-,TRBV30,TGTGCCTGGAGCGCCCGCTGGCGATCTAGCACAGATACGCAGTATTTT,CAWSARWRSSTDTQYF
TRBJ2-1,-,-,TRBV5-6,TGTGCCAGCAGCCCCCGAAGGGACAACGCCTACAATGAGCAGTTCTTC,CASSPRRDNAYNEQFF
TRBJ2-1,many,TRBD2,TRBV12-3/TRBV12-4,TGTGTCTCTGATTCGACTAGCGGCTACAATGAGCAGTTCTTC,CVSDSTSGYNEQFF
TRBJ1-6,-,-,TRBV7-9,TGTGCCAGCAGCTTAGCTGGGACGTGGAATTCACCCCCCCACTTT,CASSLAGTWNSPPHF
TRBJ1-2,few,-,TRBV10-3,TGTGCCGCGTTCCCTGGGGATGGCTACACCTTC,CAAFPGDGYTF
TRBJ1-5,once,TRBD1,TRBV12-3/TRBV12-4,TGTGCCAGTAGTTTTTACTCGTCCCGGGACAGGGGTCGGCAGCCCCAGCATTTT,CASSFYSSRDRGRQPQHF
TRBJ2-7,few,TRBD2,TRBV14,TGTGCCAGCAGCCTCGGCAAAGGACTAGCGGTCTCCTACGAGCAGTACTTC,CASSLGKGLAVSYEQYF
TRBJ2-3,few,TRBD2,TRBV12-3/TRBV12-4,TGTGCCAGCACCGCCAGCGGGAGGATTGCAGATACGCAGTATTTT,CASTASGRIADTQYF
TRBJ2-3,-,TRBD2,TRBV30,TGTGCCTCGAACCCCGGGAGAAAGCGGGGGCCCCTTATAGATACGCAGTATTTT,CASNPGRKRGPLIDTQYF
TRBJ2-7,few,TRBD2,TRBV20-1,TGCAGTGCTAGAGAAGGACTAGGCTACGAGCAGTACTTC,CSAREGLGYEQYF
TRBJ2-5,many,-,TRBV28,TGTGCCAGCAGTCTCGGGGCCTGGAAGACCCAGTACTTC,CASSLGAWKTQYF
TRBJ1-4,once,-,TRBV2,TGTGCCAGCATTGTTAGGGTGGGAGAAAAACTGTTTTTT,CASIVRVGEKLFF
TRBJ2-3,-,TRBD2,TRBV10-3,TGTGCCATCAGTGAGTCTGGGGGTTTAGCGGGAGGGCCCACAGATACGCAGTATTTT,CAISESGGLAGGPTDTQYF
TRBJ2-1,-,-,TRBV7-8,TGTGCCAGCAGTCGGGGACGCTACCTTTACAATGAGCAGTTCTTC,CASSRGRYLYNEQFF
TRBJ2-3,-,TRBD1,TRBV7-9,TGTGCCAGCAGGCGAGACAGGGGGGGCACAGATACGCAGTATTTT,CASRRDRGGTDTQYF
TRBJ2-1,-,-,TRBV15,TGTGTCACCAGCAGAGGACTTCCCGACAATGAGCAGTTCTTC,CVTSRGLPDNEQFF
TRBJ1-2,many,-,TRBV12-3/TRBV12-4,TGTGCCAGCAGTTACCCCCGATCGGGGGGATTCTATGGCTACACCTTC,CASSYPRSGGFYGYTF
TRBJ1-5,few,-,TRBV10-2,TGCGCCAGCAGGGTAGAGGCCAATCAGCCCCAGCATTTT,CASRVEANQPQHF
TRBJ2-1,few,TRBD1,TRBV10-3,TGTGCCATCAGAAAAGACAGGGGCTCCTACAATGAGCAGTTCTTC,CAIRKDRGSYNEQFF
TRBJ2-2,-,-,TRBV19,TGTGCCAGTAGTCCTCGGGGAAGTGCGAACACCGGGGAGCTGTTTTTT,CASSPRGSANTGELFF
TRBJ1-2,many,-,TRBV24-1,TGTGCCACCAGTGACGGTGATTATGGCTACACCTTC,CATSDGDYGYTF
TRBJ2-3,-,TRBD1,TRBV19,TGTGCCAGTATGGGGACAGAGCGATCAGATACGCAGTATTTT,CASMGTERSDTQYF
TRBJ2-5,few,-,TRBV2,TGTGCCAGCAGTGAATTAGGAGGGAAGAGAGAGACCCAGTACTTC,CASSELGGKRETQYF
TRBJ2-2,-,-,TRBV6-1,TGTGCCAGCAGTCGAATGGCGGGCTCCACCGGGGAGCTGTTTTTT,CASSRMAGSTGELFF
TRBJ2-2,-,-,TRBV28,TGTGCCAGCAGCAGTTTATTCGGGGCGACGAACACCGGGGAGCTGTTTTTT,CASSSLFGATNTGELFF
TRBJ2-7,few,-,TRBV20-1,TGCAGTGCTAGACAGGGGGGAAACTACGAGCAGTACTTC,CSARQGGNYEQYF
TRBJ2-4,few,-,TRBV28,TGTGCCAGCAGTCCGGGACTTTCTATAGCCAAAAACATTCAGTACTTC,CASSPGLSIAKNIQYF
TRBJ2-1,many,TRBD2,TRBV24-1,TGTGCCACCAGTGATTTGACTAGCGGGAGGAATGAGCAGTTCTTC,CATSDLTSGRNEQFF
TRBJ2-1,-,-,TRBV28,TGTGCCAGCAGTCTCCAACTGACTTGGGGTGGAGAGACCCAGTTCTTC,CASSLQLTWGGETQFF
TRBJ1-6,-,-,TRBV28,TGTGCCACCGGGGGGCAGGGAGATTCACCCCCCCACTTT,CATGGQGDSPPHF
TRBJ1-3,-,-,TRBV12-3/TRBV12-4,TGTGCCAGCACCTTCCCACAGGGAGTCTCTGGAAACACCATATATTTT,CASTFPQGVSGNTIYF
TRBJ2-5,-,-,TRBV20-1,TGCAGTGCTAGAGTCATGGCGTGGGAGTCGACCCAGTACTTC,CSARVMAWESTQYF
TRBJ1-2,-,-,TRBV19,TGTGCCAGTAGTATCGCCCTGGGGTATCTCAACTATGGCTACACCTTC,CASSIALGYLNYGYTF
TRBJ1-6,once,-,TRBV12-3/TRBV12-4,TGTGCCAGCAGTCTAGGTGGCAGTTTTAATTCACCCCTCCACTTT,CASSLGGSFNSPLHF
TRBJ2-1,few,-,TRBV2,TGTGCCAGTGGCTACACACTTAATGAGCAGTTCTTC,CASGYTLNEQFF
TRBJ1-2,many,-,TRBV10-3,TGTGCCATCAGTGGGACAAACTATGGCTACACCTTC,CAISGTNYGYTF
TRBJ2-1,few,-,TRBV20-1,TGCAGTGCTTCCCCGGGACAAATCTACAATGAGCAGTTCTTC,CSASPGQIYNEQFF
TRBJ1-6,-,-,TRBV27,TGTGCCAGCAGTTATGGGGGCGTAACCTATAATTCACCCCTCCACTTT,CASSYGGVTYNSPLHF
TRBJ1-2,few,TRBD1,TRBV4-2,TGTGCCAGCAGCCAAGAGGGGACAGGGTCCTATGGCTACACCTTC,CASSQEGTGSYGYTF
TRBJ2-3,-,-,TRBV2,TGTGCCAGCACCGAATTCGGGAGAACGGCAGATACGCAGTATTTT,CASTEFGRTADTQYF
TRBJ2-3,few,TRBD2,TRBV4-2,TGTGCCAGCAGCCAAGTCGGGACTAGCGGGGGGTACAGCACAGATACGCAGTATTTT,CASSQVGTSGGYSTDTQYF
TRBJ2-1,few,-,TRBV24-1,TGTGCCACCAGTGATTTCTACGGCACCTCCTACAATGAGCAGTTCTTC,CATSDFYGTSYNEQFF
TRBJ1-1,few,-,TRBV7-2,TGTGCCAGCAGCCGAGTCGTGACAGCAAACACTGAAGCTTTCTTT,CASSRVVTANTEAFF
TRBJ2-7,few,-,TRBV11-2,TGTGCCAGCAGCGAAGACCCCAGCTCCTACAATGAGCAGTACTTC,CASSEDPSSYNEQYF
TRBJ2-7,few,TRBD2,TRBV2,TGTGCCAGCAGCCTGTGGCGGGAGAGCTCCTACGAGCAGTACTTC,CASSLWRESSYEQYF
TRBJ2-3,few,TRBD2,TRBV15,TGTGCCACCAGCAGAGGATCGAGGGCACTAGCGATCACAGATACGCAGTATTTT,CATSRGSRALAITDTQYF
TRBJ2-1,-,TRBD2,TRBV10-3,TGTGCCATCGGGACTAGCGGGCACAATGAGCAGTTCTTC,CAIGTSGHNEQFF
TRBJ2-1,few,TRBD1,TRBV29-1,TGCAGCGTCCGAAGGGGGACAGGGTACAATGAGCAGTTCTTC,CSVRRGTGYNEQFF
TRBJ2-7,-,TRBD2,TRBV7-9,TGTGCCAGCAGCTTTCGGACTAGCGGGAGTAACAATGAGCAGTACTTC,CASSFRTSGSNNEQYF
TRBJ2-7,many,-,TRBV4-1,TGCGCCAGCAGCCAAGGAAGGACTTTCTACGAGCAGTACTTC,CASSQGRTFYEQYF
TRBJ2-1,-,TRBD2,TRBV6-1,TGTGCCATCAGTGATGGGGCTAGCGGTCATAATGAGCAGTTCTTC,CAISDGASGHNEQFF
TRBJ1-2,few,-,TRBV12-3/TRBV12-4,TGTGCCAGCAGTTTAATCTTGGGGCCCATAAACTATGGCTACACCTTC,CASSLILGPINYGYTF
TRBJ1-1,-,-,TRBV28,TGTGCCAGCAGGGGGACTGCCCTCACTGAAGCTTTCTTT,CASRGTALTEAFF
TRBJ2-3,-,-,TRBV24-1,TGTGCCACCAGTGCGGGACACACAGATACGCAGTATTTT,CATSAGHTDTQYF
TRBJ2-2,-,-,TRBV11-2,TGTGCCAGCAGCTTAGAAGGCCAGAACACCGGGGAGCTGTTTTTT,CASSLEGQNTGELFF
TRBJ2-5,-,TRBD1,TRBV7-9,TGTGCCAGCAGCCCCGGACAGGGGTTCGGGTGGACCCAGTACTTC,CASSPGQGFGWTQYF